This T cell receptor (beta chain) was retrieved from a study of T cells after yellow fever vaccination. This clonotype came up many times. By 5'RACE template switching, TCR cDNA was produced, with a universal primer site and UMIs added in the process. In TCRdb, the 5' RACE reads were re-called with MiXCR into one record per CDR3 protein. The sample holds around 31,000 distinct CDR3 sequences; about 10% are singletons and the top ten take roughly 12%. This TCR came from a man aged 18 to 35 who received the YFV17D yellow fever vaccine. Sequenced material: PBMCs, either bulk or a sorted T-cell subset (CD4+, CD8+, memory, or dextramer-sorted; not recorded which), taken roughly 14 days after the first yellow fever vaccination.

The CDR3 region is CAISESDTDTQYF. DNA of the CDR3: TGTGCCATCAGTGAGTCGGACACAGATACGCAGTATTTT. The chain has TRBV10-3 and TRBJ2-3; D call uncertain. The length of the CDR3 is 13 residues. Looked up from germline, CDR1 is ENHRY and CDR2 is SYGVKD. Trimming pared 0 bases from V and 2 bases from J, leaving 3 bases between.